The 4 T cell receptor beta chains presented below share a single source sample, sequenced in a study of blood T cells in healthy people across ages. Alongside a J-beta primer mix, a sample-barcoded 5' primer served in a second PCR lasting 7 to 11 cycles. One entry per CDR3 protein results from TCRdb running MiXCR on the 5' RACE reads. The table has approximately 810,000 distinct CDR3 sequences, less than 35% seen once; the top ten hold 17%. The sequenced sample consisted of blood. All receptors derive from an elderly woman in good health.

In its sample, this clonotype was seen many times. The J gene is TRBJ2-3, the V gene TRBV25-1; D is uncertain. This CDR3 spans 16 amino acids. Trimming removed 4 bases from V and 3 bases from J, with 17 bases in between. Germline loops: CDR1 MGHDK, CDR2 SYGVNS. In DNA form, the CDR3 reads TGTGCCAGCAGTGGTCACACGGGCAGTGGGACAGATACGCAGTATTTT. It yields the protein CASSGHTGSGTDTQYF.

In this sample, this clonotype turned up many times. The CDR3 DNA sequence: TGCGCCAGCAGACCGAGCCCAAGAGATACGCAGTATTTT. Translation: CASRPSPRDTQYF. The chain has TRBV5-1 and TRBJ2-3; D remains unclear. The germline V gene encodes CDR1 SGHRS and CDR2 YFSETQ. This CDR3 is 13 amino acids long. V gave up 5 bases and J gave up 5 bases, with 12 bases separating them.

Comment on this clonotype: One end of the junction fails to match germline, which may point to a read error. The CDR3 protein is CASSRDSTSTDVQYF. DNA of the CDR3: TGTGCTAGCAGTCGGGACAGTACTAGCACAGATGTGCAGTATTTT. The chain carries TRBV12-3 or TRBV12-4 and TRBJ2-3; D perhaps matches TRBD1 (7 bases). This CDR3 has 15 residues.

This clonotype was counted many times. This sequence joins TRBV18 and TRBJ1-2; maybe TRBD1 (5 bases). V was clipped by 3 bases and J by 2 bases, with 10 bases between them. The length of the CDR3 is 14 residues. From germline, CDR1 is KGHSH and CDR2 LQKENI. CDR3 bases: TGTGCCAGCTCACCTCAGGGTTACAACTATGGCTACACCTTC. This gives the protein CASSPQGYNYGYTF.